Listed here is a single TCR beta chain. The same CDR3 arises from other DNA sequences in this sample as well. The sorted-subset replicate PCRs were given about 200 ng DNA, which is about 30,000 T cell genomes. Original processing methods: Filtering differed for immunoSEQ, which gave only junction sequences without quality scores. TCRdb's copy holds only in-frame clones and misses some; the assay was immunoSEQ multiplex PCR. From that table come the V and J calls and clone size; the DNA was used to work out D and trimming. Of 1 million to 1.2 million clones listed, roughly 77% are singletons. The record originates from a study of shared clonotypes between healthy human individuals. The sequence was obtained from a man younger than 30 in good health. Some clones in this sample may be carry-over from other donors' samples. Material: memory CD4+ T cells from PBMCs. The sample's subset: CD45RA-negative fraction.

CDR3 in DNA: TGTGCTAGTGGTCTCTCTGGGGCCAACGTCCTGACTTTC. It codes for CASGLSGANVLTF. The chain joins TRBV12-5 to TRBJ2-6; D is ambiguous. The V gene's germline CDR1 is LGHNT and CDR2 FRNRAP. This CDR3 region has 13 residues. The ends were cut back, 5 bases at V and 0 bases at J, with 2 bases in the middle.